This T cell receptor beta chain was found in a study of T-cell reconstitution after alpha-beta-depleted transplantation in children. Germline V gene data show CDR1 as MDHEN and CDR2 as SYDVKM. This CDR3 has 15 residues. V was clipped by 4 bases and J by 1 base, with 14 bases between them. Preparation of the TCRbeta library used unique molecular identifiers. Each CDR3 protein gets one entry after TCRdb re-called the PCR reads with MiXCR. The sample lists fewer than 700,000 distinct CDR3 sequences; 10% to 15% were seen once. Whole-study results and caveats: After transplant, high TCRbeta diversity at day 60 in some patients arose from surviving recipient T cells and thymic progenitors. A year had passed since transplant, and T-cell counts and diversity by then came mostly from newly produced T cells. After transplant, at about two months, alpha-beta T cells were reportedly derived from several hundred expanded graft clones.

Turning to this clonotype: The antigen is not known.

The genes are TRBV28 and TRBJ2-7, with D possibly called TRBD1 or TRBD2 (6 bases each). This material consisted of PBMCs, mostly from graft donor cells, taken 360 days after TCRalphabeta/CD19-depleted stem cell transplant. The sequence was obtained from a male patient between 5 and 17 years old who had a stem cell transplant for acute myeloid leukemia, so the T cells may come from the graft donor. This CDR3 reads CASSSWIGGSYEQYF. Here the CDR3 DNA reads TGTGCCAGCAGTTCTTGGATAGGGGGGTCCTACGAGCAGTACTTC.